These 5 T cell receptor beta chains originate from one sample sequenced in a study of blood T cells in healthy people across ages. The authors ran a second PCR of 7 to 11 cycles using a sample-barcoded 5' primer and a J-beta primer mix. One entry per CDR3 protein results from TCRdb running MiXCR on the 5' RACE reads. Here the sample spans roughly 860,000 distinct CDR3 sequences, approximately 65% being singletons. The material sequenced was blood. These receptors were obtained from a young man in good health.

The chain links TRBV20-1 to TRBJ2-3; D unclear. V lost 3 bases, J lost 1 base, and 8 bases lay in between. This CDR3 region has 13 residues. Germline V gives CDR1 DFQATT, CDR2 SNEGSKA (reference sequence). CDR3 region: CSASGSGTDTQYF. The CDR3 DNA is TGCAGTGCTAGCGGGTCCGGCACAGATACGCAGTATTTT.

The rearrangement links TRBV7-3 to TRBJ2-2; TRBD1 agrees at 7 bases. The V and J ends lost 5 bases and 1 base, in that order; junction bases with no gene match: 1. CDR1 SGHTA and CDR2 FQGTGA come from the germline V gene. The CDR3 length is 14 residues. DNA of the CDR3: TGTGCCAGCAGCAGGGACAGGAACACCGGGGAGCTGTTTTTT. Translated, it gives CASSRDRNTGELFF.

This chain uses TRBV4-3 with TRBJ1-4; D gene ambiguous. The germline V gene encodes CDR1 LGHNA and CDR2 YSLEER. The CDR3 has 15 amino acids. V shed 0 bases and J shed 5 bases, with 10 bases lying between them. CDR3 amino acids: CASSQDGVKNEKLFF. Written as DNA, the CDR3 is TGCGCCAGCAGCCAAGATGGGGTAAAGAATGAAAAACTGTTTTTT.

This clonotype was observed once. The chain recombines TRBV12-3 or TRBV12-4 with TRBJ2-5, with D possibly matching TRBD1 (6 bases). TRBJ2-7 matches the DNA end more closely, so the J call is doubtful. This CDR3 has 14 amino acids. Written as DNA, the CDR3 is TGTGCCAGCAACCCACAGGGCGGTTCTCGCGAGCAGTACTTC. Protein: CASNPQGGSREQYF.

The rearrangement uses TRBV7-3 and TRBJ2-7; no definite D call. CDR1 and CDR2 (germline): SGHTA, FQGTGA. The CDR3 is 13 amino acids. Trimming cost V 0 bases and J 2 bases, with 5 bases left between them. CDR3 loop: CASSLTPTYEQYF. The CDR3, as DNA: TGTGCCAGCAGCTTAACTCCCACCTACGAGCAGTACTTC.